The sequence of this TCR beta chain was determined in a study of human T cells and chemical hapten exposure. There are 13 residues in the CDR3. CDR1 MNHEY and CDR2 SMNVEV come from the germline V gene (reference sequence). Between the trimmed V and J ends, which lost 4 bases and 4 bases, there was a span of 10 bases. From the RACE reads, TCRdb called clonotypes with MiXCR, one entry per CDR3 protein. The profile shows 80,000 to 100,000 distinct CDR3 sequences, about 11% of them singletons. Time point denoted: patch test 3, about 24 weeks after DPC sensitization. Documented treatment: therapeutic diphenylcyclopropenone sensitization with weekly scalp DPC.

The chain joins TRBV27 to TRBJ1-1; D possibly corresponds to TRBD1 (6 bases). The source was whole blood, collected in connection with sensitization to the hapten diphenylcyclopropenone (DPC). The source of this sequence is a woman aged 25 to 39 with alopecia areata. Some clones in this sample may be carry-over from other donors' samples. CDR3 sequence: CASSSGQITEAFF. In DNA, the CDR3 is TGTGCCAGCAGTTCCGGACAGATCACTGAAGCTTTCTTT.